This T cell receptor beta chain originates from a study of blood T cell repertoires in COVID-19. Method: immunoSEQ multiplex PCR; TCRdb's copy keeps in-frame clones and lacks some. The sample records tens of thousands of clones, 75% to 90% being singletons. V dropped 1 base and J dropped 10 bases, with 14 bases sitting between them. The length of the CDR3 is 15 residues. Germline V gene sequence: CDR1 LGHDT, CDR2 YNNKEL (reference sequence). The chain employs TRBV3-1 (or the pseudogene TRBV3-2) and TRBJ1-6, with a weak D call TRBD1 (5 bases). The sample consisted of peripheral blood. The TCR was taken from a woman in her seventies with acute or convalescent COVID-19. CDR3 coding DNA: TGTGCCAGCAGCCAAGGGGGGGGGTCAGAATCACCCCTCCACTTT. Translating it yields CASSQGGGSESPLHF.